This is a list of T cell receptor beta chains from one sample in a study of CD8 T cells in Susac syndrome. One entry per CDR3 protein results from TCRdb running MiXCR on the immunoSEQ multiplex PCR reads. The repertoire holds approximately 210,000 distinct CDR3 sequences, about 95% seen once, with 0.085% to 0.1% in the top ten. The sequenced sample consisted of CD4+ T cells from PBMCs. The receptors originated from a human donor with multiple sclerosis. CDR3s include the opening cysteine and the closing phenylalanine or tryptophan. A D gene is named only where the DNA matches it firmly.

J gene	D gene	V gene	CDR3 protein	CDR3 DNA
TRBJ2-7	.	TRBV5-6	CASSYLNYEQYF	TGTGCCAGCAGCTACTTAAATTACGAGCAGTACTTC
TRBJ2-1	TRBD2	TRBV20-1	CSALAGWLNEQFF	TGCAGTGCTTTAGCGGGATGGCTGAATGAGCAGTTCTTC
TRBJ2-7	.	TRBV6-1	CASSRRQHLGPYEQYF	TGTGCCAGCAGTCGACGACAGCATTTGGGCCCCTACGAGCAGTACTTC
TRBJ1-2	.	TRBV6-6	CASSYLTGRLGYGYTF	TGTGCCAGCAGTTATTTAACAGGGAGGTTAGGCTATGGCTACACCTTC
TRBJ1-1	TRBD1	TRBV18	CASSVGQGDTEAFF	TGTGCCAGCTCAGTGGGACAGGGGGACACTGAAGCTTTCTTT
TRBJ2-2	.	TRBV4-1	CASSPTSTGELFF	TGCGCCAGCAGCCCGACTAGCACCGGGGAGCTGTTTTTT
TRBJ2-3	TRBD2	TRBV19	CASSDHSGGRDTQYF	TGTGCCAGTTCCGATCACAGCGGGGGGAGAGATACGCAGTATTTT
TRBJ1-1	.	TRBV3-1	CASSQAASIGNTEAFF	TGTGCCAGCAGCCAGGCAGCCTCCATCGGGAACACTGAAGCTTTCTTT
TRBJ2-1	TRBD2	TRBV20-1	CSAARLAGGRYNEQFF	TGCAGTGCAGCAAGACTAGCGGGAGGTCGCTACAATGAGCAGTTCTTC
TRBJ1-2	.	TRBV27	CASSPQLVGVRSYTF	TGTGCCAGCAGTCCTCAATTGGTGGGCGTCCGAAGCTACACCTTC
TRBJ2-2	.	TRBV28	CASSLWVGTNTGELFF	TGTGCCAGCAGTTTATGGGTCGGGACGAACACCGGGGAGCTGTTTTTT
TRBJ2-1	.	TRBV12-3/TRBV12-4	CASSPTRGIKFFF	TGTGCCAGCAGCCCTACTCGCGGGATTAAGTTTTTCTTC
TRBJ2-2	TRBD2	TRBV3-1	CASSQGLAGNTGELFF	TGTGCCAGCAGCCAAGGACTAGCGGGGAACACCGGGGAGCTGTTTTTT
TRBJ2-3	TRBD2	TRBV4-1	CASSRTSGTPDTQYF	TGCGCCAGCAGCCGGACTAGCGGGACGCCAGATACGCAGTATTTT